The source of this T cell receptor (beta chain) is a study of blood T cell repertoires in COVID-19. Across the whole study: The study drew acute and convalescent COVID-19 samples from the United States, Italy and Spain. PBMCs, B-cell-depleted T cells, or T cells provided the cDNA or gDNA that made up the material.

The CDR3 covers 17 residues. The ends were cut back, 3 bases at V and 4 bases at J, with 21 bases in the middle. The germline V gene encodes CDR1 SEHNR and CDR2 FQNEAQ (reference sequence). Followed longitudinally, the Seattle patients had been enrolled during active infection. TCRdb's copy holds only in-frame clones and misses some; the assay was immunoSEQ multiplex PCR. The profile covers about 530,000 clones, with about 89% appearing a single time and roughly 7.4% taken by the ten largest. This receptor was identified in a woman aged 50 to 60 with COVID-19, enrolled during active disease. The chain employs TRBV7-9 and TRBJ1-2; D is unresolved. Sample: peripheral blood. Here the CDR3 reads CASSFDLGGARAYGYTF. In DNA form, the CDR3 reads TGTGCCAGCAGCTTCGACCTCGGAGGTGCAAGGGCCTATGGCTACACCTTC.